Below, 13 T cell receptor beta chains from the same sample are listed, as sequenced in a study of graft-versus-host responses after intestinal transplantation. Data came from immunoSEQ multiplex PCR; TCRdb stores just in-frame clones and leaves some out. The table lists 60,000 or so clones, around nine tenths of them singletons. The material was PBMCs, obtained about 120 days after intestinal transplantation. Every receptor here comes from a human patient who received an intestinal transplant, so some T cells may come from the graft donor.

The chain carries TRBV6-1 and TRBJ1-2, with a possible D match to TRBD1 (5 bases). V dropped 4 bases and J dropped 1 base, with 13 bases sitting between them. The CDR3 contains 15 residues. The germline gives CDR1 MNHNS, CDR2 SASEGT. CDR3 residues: CASSAPGRINYGYTF. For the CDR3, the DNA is TGTGCCAGCAGTGCCCCAGGGCGGATTAACTATGGCTACACCTTC.

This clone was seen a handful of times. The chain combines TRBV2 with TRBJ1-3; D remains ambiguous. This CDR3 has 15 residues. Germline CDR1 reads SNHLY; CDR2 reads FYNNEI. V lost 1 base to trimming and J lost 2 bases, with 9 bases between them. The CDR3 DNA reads TGTGCCAGCAGTGAAGGCCAGGCCCCTGGAAACACCATATATTTT. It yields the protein CASSEGQAPGNTIYF. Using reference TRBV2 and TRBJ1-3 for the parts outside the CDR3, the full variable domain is EPEVTQTPSHQVTQMGQEVILRCVPISNHLYFYWYRQILGQKVEFLVSFYNNEISEKSEIFDDQFSVERPDGSNFTLKIRSTKLEDSAMYFCASSEGQAPGNTIYFGEGSWLTVV.

CDR3: CASSGGELFF. The CDR3 bases are TGTGCCAGTAGTGGCGGGGAGCTGTTTTTT. The chain recombines TRBV19 with TRBJ2-2; no definite D call. V was pared by 5 bases and J by 7 bases, with 2 bases between. In germline, CDR1 is LNHDA, CDR2 SQIVND (reference sequence). This CDR3 has 10 residues. Using reference TRBV19 and TRBJ2-2 for the parts outside the CDR3, the full variable domain is DGGITQSPKYLFRKEGQNVTLSCEQNLNHDAMYWYRQDPGQGLRLIYYSQIVNDFQKGDIAEGYSVSREKKESFPLTVTSAQKNPTAFYLCASSGGELFFGEGSRLTVL.

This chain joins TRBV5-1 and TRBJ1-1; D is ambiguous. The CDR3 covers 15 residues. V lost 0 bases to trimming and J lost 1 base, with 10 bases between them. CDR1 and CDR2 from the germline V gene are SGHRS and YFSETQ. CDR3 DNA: TGCGCCAGCAGCTTGGACCCCTCCGGGAACACTGAAGCTTTCTTT. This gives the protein CASSLDPSGNTEAFF.

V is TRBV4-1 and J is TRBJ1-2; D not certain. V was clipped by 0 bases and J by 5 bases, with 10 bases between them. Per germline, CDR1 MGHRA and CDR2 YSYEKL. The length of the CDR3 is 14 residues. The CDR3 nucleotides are TGCGCCAGCAGCCAAGAAGGCCAGCAATATGGCTACACCTTC. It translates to CASSQEGQQYGYTF.

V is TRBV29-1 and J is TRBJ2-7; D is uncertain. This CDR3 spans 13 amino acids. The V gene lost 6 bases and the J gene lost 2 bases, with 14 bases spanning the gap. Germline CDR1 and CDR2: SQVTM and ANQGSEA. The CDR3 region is CSVPAAGPYEQYF. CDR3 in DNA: TGCAGCGTCCCCGCGGCAGGCCCCTACGAGCAGTACTTC.

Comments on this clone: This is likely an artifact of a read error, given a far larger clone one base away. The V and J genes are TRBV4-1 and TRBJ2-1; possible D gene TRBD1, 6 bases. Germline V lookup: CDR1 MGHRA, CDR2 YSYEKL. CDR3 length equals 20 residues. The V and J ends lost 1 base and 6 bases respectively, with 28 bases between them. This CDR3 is CASSQAFTTSWTASRNEQFF. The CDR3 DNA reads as TGCGCCAGCAGCCAAGCTTTCACCACAAGCTGGACAGCGTCGCGCAATGAGCAGTTCTTC.

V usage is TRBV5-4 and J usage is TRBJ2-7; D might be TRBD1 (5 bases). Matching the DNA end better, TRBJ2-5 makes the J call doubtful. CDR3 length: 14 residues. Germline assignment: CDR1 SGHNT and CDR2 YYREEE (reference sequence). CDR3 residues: CASSLNQGQETQYF. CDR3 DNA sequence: TGTGCCAGCAGCTTGAACCAGGGCCAAGAGACCCAGTACTTC.

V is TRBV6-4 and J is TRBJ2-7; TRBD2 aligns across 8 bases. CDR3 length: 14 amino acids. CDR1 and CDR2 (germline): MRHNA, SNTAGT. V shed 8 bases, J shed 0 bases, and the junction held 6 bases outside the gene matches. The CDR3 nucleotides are TGTGCCAGCCTTAATAGCGGGACCTCCTACGAGCAGTACTTC. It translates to CASLNSGTSYEQYF.

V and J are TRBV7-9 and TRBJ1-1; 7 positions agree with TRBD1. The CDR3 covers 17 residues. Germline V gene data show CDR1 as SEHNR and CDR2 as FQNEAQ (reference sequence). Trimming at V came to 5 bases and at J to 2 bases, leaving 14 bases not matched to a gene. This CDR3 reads CASSLKTGHIGNTEAFF. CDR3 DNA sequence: TGTGCCAGCAGCCTGAAGACAGGGCACATCGGTAACACTGAAGCTTTCTTT.

CDR3: CATTGLDFYNEQFF. The CDR3, as DNA: TGCGCCACGACAGGGTTGGACTTCTACAATGAGCAGTTCTTC. V usage is TRBV10-2 and J usage is TRBJ2-1; 7 bases map to TRBD1. Germline V gene sequence: CDR1 WSHSY, CDR2 SAAADI. V shed 10 bases, J shed 3 bases, and the junction held 9 bases outside the gene matches. The CDR3 is 14 residues long.

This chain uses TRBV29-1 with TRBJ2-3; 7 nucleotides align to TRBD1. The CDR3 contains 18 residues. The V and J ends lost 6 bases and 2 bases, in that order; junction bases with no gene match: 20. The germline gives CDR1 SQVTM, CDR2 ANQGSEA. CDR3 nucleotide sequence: TGCAGCGTGGCGAAGGGGGCCCCTAGCAATACAGCCACAGATACGCAGTATTTT. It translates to CSVAKGAPSNTATDTQYF.

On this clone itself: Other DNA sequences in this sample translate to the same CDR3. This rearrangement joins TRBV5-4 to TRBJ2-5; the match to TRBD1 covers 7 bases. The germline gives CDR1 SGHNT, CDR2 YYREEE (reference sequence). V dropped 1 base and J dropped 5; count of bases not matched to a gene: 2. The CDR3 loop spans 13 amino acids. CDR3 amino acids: CASSLRGQETQYF. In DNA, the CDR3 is TGTGCCAGCAGCTTGAGGGGGCAGGAGACCCAGTACTTC.